This T cell receptor beta chain was observed in a study of T cell changes during pregnancy in multiple sclerosis (dated by TCRdb to about 2019). Study-wide context: The study looked at changes in the T cell repertoire across pregnancy in women with multiple sclerosis.

Here V drops 4 bases and J drops 3 bases, and the junction holds 8 bases not matched to any gene. Spanning cysteine to phenylalanine, the CDR3 consists of 15 amino acids. Only CDR3 DNA is held: 45 bases, read in frame from base 1. Via the germline V gene, CDR1 is SGHRS and CDR2 YFSETQ. Library preparation used the immunoSEQ multiplex PCR assay. This is the immuneACCESS table as TCRdb keeps it, with only in-frame sequences that have V and J called. A part of the clones is gone; compared with another copy, unresolved V genes explain less than half, and the rest is unexplained. In all, the sample holds about 70,000 clones, and less than 95% of those were seen once. Together, the top ten hold 0.58% of the sample. In the case of this clone: It has no known antigen specificity. Nothing much larger sits one base from this clone, and base qualities are not available.

The chain uses TRBV5-1 and TRBJ2-5; TRBD2 aligns with 8 central bases. This clonotype was obtained from a female donor with multiple sclerosis, enrolled in a pregnancy study. The sequenced sample was peripheral blood, obtained in the third trimester of pregnancy. The DNA is TGCGCCAGCAGCATCGGGGGGGGGTTAGAAGAGACCCAGTACTTC. Its translation is CASSIGGGLEETQYF.